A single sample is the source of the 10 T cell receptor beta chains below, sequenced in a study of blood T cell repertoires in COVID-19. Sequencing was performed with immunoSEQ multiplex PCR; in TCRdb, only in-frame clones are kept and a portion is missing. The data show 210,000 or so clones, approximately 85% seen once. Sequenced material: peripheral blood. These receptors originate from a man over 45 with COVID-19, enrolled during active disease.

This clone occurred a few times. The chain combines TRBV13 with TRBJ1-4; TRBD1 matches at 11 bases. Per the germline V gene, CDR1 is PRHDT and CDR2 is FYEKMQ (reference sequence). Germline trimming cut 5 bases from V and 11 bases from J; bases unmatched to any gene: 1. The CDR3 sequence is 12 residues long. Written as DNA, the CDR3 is TGTGCCAGCAGCGGGGACAGGGGGAAACTGTTTTTT. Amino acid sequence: CASSGDRGKLFF.

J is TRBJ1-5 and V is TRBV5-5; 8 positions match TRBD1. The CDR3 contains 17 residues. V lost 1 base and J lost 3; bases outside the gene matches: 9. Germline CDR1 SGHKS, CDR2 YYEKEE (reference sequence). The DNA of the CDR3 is TGTGCCAGCAGCTTGACCACAGGGGGTGCTATCAATCAGCCCCAGCATTTT. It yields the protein CASSLTTGGAINQPQHF.

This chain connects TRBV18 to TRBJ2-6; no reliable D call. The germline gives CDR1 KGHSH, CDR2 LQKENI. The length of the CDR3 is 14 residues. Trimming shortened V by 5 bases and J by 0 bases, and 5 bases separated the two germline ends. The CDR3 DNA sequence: TGTGCCAGCTCAGCGAACTCTGGGGCCAACGTCCTGACTTTC. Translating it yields CASSANSGANVLTF.

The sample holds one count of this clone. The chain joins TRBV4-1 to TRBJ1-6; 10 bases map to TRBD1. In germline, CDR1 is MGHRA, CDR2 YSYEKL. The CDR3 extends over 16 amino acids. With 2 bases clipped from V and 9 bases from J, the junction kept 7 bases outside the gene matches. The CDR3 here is CASSQSGQGEGSPLHF. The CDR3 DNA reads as TGCGCCAGCAGCCAATCCGGACAGGGGGAAGGTTCACCCCTCCACTTT.

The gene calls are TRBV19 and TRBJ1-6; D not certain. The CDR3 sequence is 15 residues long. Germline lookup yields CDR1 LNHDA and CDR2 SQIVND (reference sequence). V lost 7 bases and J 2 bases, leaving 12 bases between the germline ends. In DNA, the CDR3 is TGTGCCAGTACCCCGGCGAGGGCCTATAATTCACCCCTCCACTTT. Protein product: CASTPARAYNSPLHF.

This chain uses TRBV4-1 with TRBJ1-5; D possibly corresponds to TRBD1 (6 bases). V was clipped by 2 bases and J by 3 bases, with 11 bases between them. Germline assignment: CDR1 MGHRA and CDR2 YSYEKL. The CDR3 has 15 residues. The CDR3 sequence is CASSQNDRSNQPQHF. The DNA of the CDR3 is TGCGCCAGCAGCCAAAACGACAGGTCCAATCAGCCCCAGCATTTT.

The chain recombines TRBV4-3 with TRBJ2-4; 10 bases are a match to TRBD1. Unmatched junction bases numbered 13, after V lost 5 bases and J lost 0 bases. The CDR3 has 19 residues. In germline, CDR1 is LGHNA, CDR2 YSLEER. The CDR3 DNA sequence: TGCGCCAGCAGCGGGCCGGGACAGGGGATTGGTGAAGCCAAAAACATTCAGTACTTC. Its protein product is CASSGPGQGIGEAKNIQYF.

DNA of the CDR3: TGTGCCAGCAGCTCAGGGGTGAGGGAGCAGTACTTC. Residues: CASSSGVREQYF. J is TRBJ2-7 and V is TRBV9; weak D call: TRBD1 (6 bases). This CDR3 has 12 amino acids. V gave up 4 bases and J gave up 7 bases, with 12 bases separating them. Germline CDR1 is SGDLS and CDR2 is YYNGEE.

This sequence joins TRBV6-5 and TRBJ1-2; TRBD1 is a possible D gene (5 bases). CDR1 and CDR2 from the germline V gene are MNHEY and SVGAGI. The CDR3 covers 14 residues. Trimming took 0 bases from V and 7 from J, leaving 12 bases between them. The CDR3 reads CASSYSTWQGGYTF. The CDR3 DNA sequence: TGTGCCAGCAGTTACTCCACTTGGCAGGGTGGCTACACCTTC.

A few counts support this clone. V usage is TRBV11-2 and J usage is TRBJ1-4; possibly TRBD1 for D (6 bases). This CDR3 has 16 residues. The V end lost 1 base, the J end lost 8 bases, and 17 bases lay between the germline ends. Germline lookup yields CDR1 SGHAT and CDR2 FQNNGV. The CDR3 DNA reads TGTGCCAGCAGCTTAGGGTCCCGGGACATCCGAGAAAAACTGTTTTTT. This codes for CASSLGSRDIREKLFF.